These 5 T cell receptor beta chains share one sample of origin, sequenced in a study of shared clonotypes between healthy human individuals. CD45RO-negative cells were positively selected for CCR7, leaving out terminally differentiated effector memory CD45RA+ cells. Some clones are missing from TCRdb's copy, which holds only in-frame ones; the method was immunoSEQ multiplex PCR. This sample yields roughly 890,000 clones, of which 80% to 95% are seen a single time; approximately 25% belongs to the top ten. Sequenced material: naive CD8+ T cells sorted from blood. The receptors come from a man aged 30 to 39 in good health.

The genes are TRBV19 and TRBJ2-7; D is perhaps TRBD1 or TRBD2 (6 bases each). The CDR3 spans 15 residues. The germline CDR1 and CDR2 sequences are LNHDA and SQIVND (reference sequence). V dropped 2 bases and J dropped 3 bases, with 14 bases sitting between them. The CDR3 nucleotides are TGTGCCAGTAGTATATTGGGGGGCCCGCGCTACGAGCAGTACTTC. The encoded protein is CASSILGGPRYEQYF.

CDR3 loop: CASGIAWETQYF. In nucleotides, the CDR3 is TGTGCCAGCGGAATAGCATGGGAGACCCAGTACTTC. The chain couples TRBV14 to TRBJ2-5, with no clear D. Germline lookup yields CDR1 SGHDN and CDR2 FVKESK. The CDR3 sequence is 12 residues long. V gave up 8 bases and J gave up 5 bases, with 12 bases separating them.

The chain recombines TRBV7-9 with TRBJ1-1; D gene unclear. Germline CDR1 and CDR2: SEHNR and FQNEAQ (reference sequence). Trimming cost V 5 bases and J 3 bases, with 13 bases left between them. The CDR3 length is 14 residues. The DNA for the CDR3 is TGTGCCAGCAGCACGCTGACGGGTTACACTGAAGCTTTCTTT. Translation: CASSTLTGYTEAFF.

This chain connects TRBV27 to TRBJ1-5; no definite D call. The CDR3 is 13 amino acids. V was cut by 0 bases and J by 3 bases, with 3 bases left in between. Germline lookup yields CDR1 MNHEY and CDR2 SMNVEV (reference sequence). The CDR3 DNA reads TGTGCCAGCAGTTTATCCGACAATCAGCCCCAGCATTTT. This translates into CASSLSDNQPQHF.

V is TRBV5-1 and J is TRBJ2-7, with TRBD2 matching 9 bases. V was pared by 1 base and J by 4 bases, with 3 bases of the junction left unmatched. CDR1 and CDR2 (germline): SGHRS, YFSETQ. The CDR3 runs to 14 residues. The CDR3 DNA follows: TGCGCCAGCAGCTTGACTAGCGGGCGATACGAGCAGTACTTC. This translates into CASSLTSGRYEQYF.